This T cell receptor (beta chain) was sequenced during a study of T-cell memory formation after mild COVID-19. Study-wide context: Largely donor-specific TCR clusters were found. Findings and limits, study-wide: Later expanders leaned CD4+, whereas clones that contracted between day 15 and 85 were balanced CD4/CD8. Contracting CD4+ clones sat mainly in CM and EM; CD8+ in EMRA. The authors left the SARS-CoV-2 specificity of second-wave clones peaking on day 37 unconfirmed.

One entry per CDR3 protein, called by TCRdb with MiXCR from the 5' RACE reads. The sample lists hundreds of thousands of distinct CDR3 sequences, under 15% occurring once. There are a few counts of this clonotype. Its antigen is unknown. Trimming took 7 bases from V and 0 from J, leaving 10 bases between them. The CDR3 spans 14 residues. Germline CDR1 reads MNHEY; CDR2 reads SVGEGT. Material for sequencing was PBMCs or a T cell subset sorted from them (not recorded which). The chain carries TRBV6-2 or TRBV6-3 and TRBJ2-4; D unresolved. The TCR was taken from a man between 18 and 35 years old who had mild COVID-19 (a few samples of this study predate the infection). Cell type and time point are not known. The chain's CDR3 is CASTATLAKNIQYF. The CDR3, as DNA: TGTGCCAGCACCGCTACTCTAGCCAAAAACATTCAGTACTTC.